The 3 T cell receptor beta chains listed next were all sequenced from one sample in a study of vaccination and CD4 T cells after COVID-19. An Oncomine TCR Beta short-read assay was used to sequence the DNA from cultured CD4+ T cells. TCRdb re-derived calls from the PCR reads in MiXCR, one entry per CDR3 protein. The top ten hold roughly an eighth of the sample, which has approximately 16,000 distinct CDR3 sequences, 45% to 50% seen once. The antigens for these receptors are not known. Treatment indicated: roughly ten-day PBMC culture with coronavirus spike peptide pools or control peptides (ViraFEST assay). Sequencing was performed on CD4+ T cells from blood, cultured in vitro. These receptors all stem from a human donor who had recovered from COVID-19.

V and J are TRBV20-1 and TRBJ2-1; 11 nucleotides match TRBD2. Per the germline V gene, CDR1 is DFQATT and CDR2 is SNEGSKA (reference sequence). The V segment lost 8 bases and the J segment 6 bases; nucleotides outside the gene matches: 6. The CDR3 spans 13 residues. The CDR3 sequence is CSWSGLAVNEQFF. The CDR3 DNA sequence: TGCAGTTGGTCGGGACTAGCGGTCAATGAGCAGTTCTTC.

This clonotype has just a few counts. The rearrangement links TRBV20-1 to TRBJ2-2; 11 bases line up with TRBD1. Germline lookup yields CDR1 DFQATT and CDR2 SNEGSKA (reference sequence). This CDR3 has 14 residues. Unmatched junction bases numbered 1, after V lost 6 bases and J lost 1 base. The CDR3 loop reads CSAGTGGNTGELFF. CDR3 DNA sequence: TGCAGTGCGGGGACAGGGGGGAACACCGGGGAGCTGTTTTTT.

The table lists this clonotype with a few counts. The chain uses TRBV2 and TRBJ1-5; maybe TRBD1 (6 bases). The CDR3 loop spans 14 amino acids. In germline, CDR1 is SNHLY, CDR2 FYNNEI. Deletions cut 10 bases from V and 2 bases from J, with 15 bases between. In DNA form, the CDR3 reads TGTGCCACCACCCGGGAGGGGGGCAATCAGCCCCAGCATTTT. It yields the protein CATTREGGNQPQHF. Filled out from reference TRBV2 and TRBJ1-5, the complete variable domain reads EPEVTQTPSHQVTQMGQEVILRCVPISNHLYFYWYRQILGQKVEFLVSFYNNEISEKSEIFDDQFSVERPDGSNFTLKIRSTKLEDSAMYFCATTREGGNQPQHFGDGTRLSIL.